This entry describes one T cell receptor beta chain. It has no known antigen specificity. Base quality data are lacking; no much larger clone is found one base away. TCRbeta CDR3 regions were amplified from genomic DNA by means of the immunoSEQ Assay, a bias-controlled multiplex PCR. The study's processing was this. Within the assay, amplification of reference gene primers was used to estimate how many nucleated cells each sample contained. To quantify the absolute abundance of each unique TCRbeta CDR3 rearrangement, sequence reads were collapsed and filtered. For each sample, productive Simpson clonality was calculated as the square root of Simpson's diversity index across productive rearrangements. TCRdb re-hosts the immuneACCESS table, in-frame sequences only. Its copies lack some clones; in the studies checked, an unresolved V gene accounts for under half of them, and the cause for the rest is not known. That table furnishes V, J and clone size, whereas the DNA furnished D and trimming. The sample includes around 200,000 clones, with roughly 82% observed a single time. The ten largest clonotypes hold around 6% of the sample.

These data come from a study of blood T cell repertoires in COVID-19 (dated by TCRdb to 2018 to 2020). Turning to the overall study: Collaborator samples came from the United States, Italy and Spain and covered acute and convalescent phases of COVID-19. The repertoires were released in a freely available public database intended as a resource for research on the immune response to SARS-CoV-2. Where available, HLA class I and class II types were obtained from metadata supplied by the sample provider rather than from assay-based typing. Samples were obtained from the ongoing ImmuneRACE study (first 160 participants) and from approximately 1,200 subjects provided by 6 global collaborators. The sample metadata nearly always contained a de-identified subject ID, COVID-19 status, age in years and sex. Deeply sampled blood TCRbeta repertoires from subjects exposed to, actively infected with, or recovered from COVID-19 were included in the dataset. The material from the prospective study consisted of cDNA or gDNA derived from T cells, B-cell-depleted T cells, or PBMCs.

The paper's findings and limits, for the study overall: The amount of clinical and demographic metadata varied by source and participant and was provided uncurated.

In the prospective study, participants were roughly 18 to 100 years old, resided in 24 geographic areas of the United States, and were enrolled through a virtual design. Cohort assignment in the prospective study relied on participant-reported clinical history from a screening survey and a study questionnaire. Each participant in the prospective study had whole blood, serum and a nasopharyngeal or oropharyngeal swab collected by mobile phlebotomists. Prospective study participants could optionally give additional blood draws and questionnaires over a roughly two-month period. Before DNA extraction, blood samples from the prospective study were shipped at room temperature or frozen. Material for sequencing was PBMCs or T cells enriched from blood (not recorded which). The receptor was derived from a man aged 40-49 years with acute COVID-19.

DNA sequence: TGTGCCAGCAGCTCAGGCGCAGGGGTCCAGCCCCAGCATTTT. It translates to CASSSGAGVQPQHF. Recombination joined TRBV9 with TRBJ1-5; the D region possibly corresponds to TRBD1 (6 bases align). V lost 4 bases and J lost 7 bases; the stretch between them is 15 bases long. Including the terminal cysteine and phenylalanine, the CDR3 comprises 14 residues. CDR3 DNA is the only sequence kept; it has 42 bases, read in frame from the first base. Sequences SGDLS (CDR1) and YYNGEE (CDR2) are obtained from the germline V gene. Outside the CDR3, residues come from the reference TRBV9 and TRBJ1-5 proteins, so the full variable domain is: DSGVTQTPKHLITATGQRVTLRCSPRSGDLSVYWYQQSLDQGLQFLIQYYNGEERAKGNILERFSAQQFPDLHSELNLSSLELGDSALYFCASSSGAGVQPQHFGDGTRLSIL.